Below are 14 T cell receptor beta chains sequenced from a single sample in a study of blood T cell repertoires in COVID-19 (TCRdb year 2020). The library was prepared using the immunoSEQ multiplex PCR assay. Here the immuneACCESS table is served through TCRdb, limited to in-frame sequences with V and J called. Missing clones are a known gap in these copies; in checked studies unresolved V genes cover under half, and the rest lacks a known reason. The sample contains 300,000 to 450,000 clones, about 92% of them found a single time. Of the sample, 3.9% is held by the ten largest clones. The sequenced sample consisted of peripheral blood. These receptors were collected from a woman aged 60 to 75 with COVID-19, enrolled during active disease.

The chain recombines TRBV10-3 with TRBJ2-7, with TRBD1 matching 11 bases. Germline CDR1 is ENHRY and CDR2 is SYGVKD. J was trimmed by 3 bases and V by 10 bases; bases with no gene match: 8. The CDR3 sequence is 14 residues long. DNA for the CDR3: TGTGCCACCTGGACCGGGACAGGGGGCTACGAGCAGTACTTC. Translation gives CATWTGTGGYEQYF.

J is TRBJ1-2 and V is TRBV19, with 7 bases lining up with TRBD1. The CDR3 contains 14 residues. Germline V gene data show CDR1 as LNHDA and CDR2 as SQIVND (reference sequence). V gave up 8 bases and J gave up 5 bases; unmatched junction bases: 11. The CDR3 DNA is TGTGCCAGTGGCGAGGGGGCTGGCTCATATGGCTACACCTTC. This translates into CASGEGAGSYGYTF.

The rearrangement uses TRBV25-1 and TRBJ1-5; D gene unclear. CDR1 is MGHDK and CDR2 is SYGVNS in the germline V gene. V gave up 2 bases and J gave up 9 bases, with 11 bases separating them. CDR3 length: 13 amino acids. CDR3 DNA: TGTGCCAGCAGTGAAACTTTAGCGGGGCCCCAGCATTTT. Translated, it gives CASSETLAGPQHF. Full variable domain (outside the CDR3, taken from reference TRBV25-1 and TRBJ1-5): EADIYQTPRYLVIGTGKKITLECSQTMGHDKMYWYQQDPGMELHLIHYSYGVNSTEKGDLSSESTVSRIRTEHFPLTLESARPSHTSQYLCASSETLAGPQHFGDGTRLSIL.

V and J are TRBV3-1 (or the pseudogene TRBV3-2) and TRBJ1-4, with unresolved D. The CDR3 is 12 residues long. Trimming shortened V by 4 bases and J by 8 bases, and 8 bases separated the two germline ends. Germline CDR1 and CDR2: LGHDT and YNNKEL (reference sequence). CDR3 sequence reads: CASSLLGEKLFF. CDR3 nucleotide sequence: TGTGCCAGCAGCCTCCTCGGGGAAAAACTGTTTTTT.

CDR3 bases: TGTGCCAGCAGGGCGACTGGGGCGAGACCCGGGGAGCTGTTTTTT. Amino acid sequence: CASRATGARPGELFF. The J gene is TRBJ2-2, the V gene TRBV3-1 (or the pseudogene TRBV3-2), with a weak D call TRBD1 (5 bases). The CDR3 loop spans 15 amino acids. Trimming left V 6 bases short and J 6 bases short, with 17 bases between. The V gene's germline CDR1 is LGHDT and CDR2 YNNKEL (reference sequence).

The rearrangement uses TRBV19 and TRBJ1-1, with 10 bases fitting TRBD1. CDR1 and CDR2 (germline): LNHDA, SQIVND (reference sequence). J gave up 2 bases and V 5 bases, and 8 bases lay outside the gene matches. The CDR3 has 16 residues. CDR3 loop: CASSPRTGGINTEAFF. The DNA for the CDR3 is TGTGCCAGTAGTCCCCGGACAGGGGGAATTAACACTGAAGCTTTCTTT.

This rearrangement joins TRBV27 to TRBJ1-5; D perhaps matches TRBD1 (6 bases). Germline-derived CDR1 and CDR2 are MNHEY and SMNVEV (reference sequence). Trimming cost V 3 bases and J 0 bases, with 12 bases left between them. The CDR3 runs 16 residues. CDR3 bases: TGTGCCAGCAGTTTGAGGGGGACCTATAGCAATCAGCCCCAGCATTTT. This encodes CASSLRGTYSNQPQHF.

The chain carries TRBV10-1 and TRBJ2-3; 9 bases map to TRBD1. Germline V gene sequence: CDR1 WNHNN, CDR2 SYGVQD (reference sequence). V was pared by 3 bases and J by 2 bases, with 6 bases of the junction left unmatched. The CDR3 loop spans 16 amino acids. The CDR3 DNA sequence: TGCGCCAGCAGTGATACAGGGGGCAGACACACAGATACGCAGTATTTT. This gives the protein CASSDTGGRHTDTQYF.

J is TRBJ1-1 and V is TRBV10-3; 7 bases are shared with TRBD1. Germline values: CDR1 ENHRY, CDR2 SYGVKD. The length of the CDR3 is 11 residues. Trimming removed 6 bases from V and 8 bases from J; junction bases left unmatched: 3. Written as DNA, the CDR3 is TGTGCCATCAGGAAGACAGGGGAAGCTTTCTTT. As protein: CAIRKTGEAFF.

The chain carries TRBV6-5 and TRBJ1-5; TRBD1 matches at 10 bases. The CDR3 has 14 residues. CDR1 is MNHEY and CDR2 is SVGAGI in the germline V gene. J was trimmed by 6 bases and V by 5 bases; bases with no gene match: 4. The CDR3 here is CASSQTGGGQPQHF. CDR3 sequence (DNA): TGTGCCAGCAGTCAGACAGGGGGCGGTCAGCCCCAGCATTTT.

The chain employs TRBV2 and TRBJ1-1; 8 positions match TRBD1. Germline trimming cut 7 bases from V and 4 bases from J; bases unmatched to any gene: 11. The CDR3 runs to 15 residues. The V gene's germline CDR1 is SNHLY and CDR2 FYNNEI. DNA for the CDR3: TGTGCCAGCATTCTAAGAGGACAGGGCGGCACTGAAGCTTTCTTT. Protein product: CASILRGQGGTEAFF.

Here the CDR3 reads CASSQDPLRGANGELFF. Here the CDR3 DNA reads TGTGCCAGCAGCCAAGACCCCCTCCGGGGGGCCAACGGGGAGCTGTTTTTT. The rearrangement uses TRBV4-2 and TRBJ2-2; D possibly corresponds to TRBD2 (7 bases). This CDR3 comprises 17 residues. V was pared by 0 bases and J by 7 bases, with 18 bases between. Germline CDR1 is LGHNA and CDR2 is YNFKEQ.

This clone was detected only once. This chain links TRBV4-1 with TRBJ2-5; tentatively, D is TRBD1 (5 bases). This CDR3 spans 15 amino acids. Germline CDR1 and CDR2: MGHRA and YSYEKL. With 0 bases removed from V and 5 bases from J, the gap between germline ends came to 13 bases. The CDR3 region is CASSQDGRAVETQYF. The CDR3 DNA sequence: TGCGCCAGCAGCCAAGACGGCAGGGCCGTGGAGACCCAGTACTTC.

This clone is a singleton in its sample. The chain has TRBV2 and TRBJ2-1; 10 nucleotides align to TRBD2. Germline V gene data show CDR1 as SNHLY and CDR2 as FYNNEI. The CDR3 runs 14 residues. The junction had 8 bases not matched to a gene; V was cut back by 9 bases and J by 6 bases. The chain's CDR3 is CARGERGGRNEQFF. CDR3 DNA sequence: TGTGCCAGAGGGGAGCGGGGGGGCCGCAATGAGCAGTTCTTC.